The rows below give T cell receptor beta chains drawn from one sample of a study of T cells after yellow fever vaccination. TCRdb re-derived calls from the 5' RACE reads in MiXCR, one entry per CDR3 protein. The repertoire includes some 110,000 distinct CDR3 sequences, 5.5% to 8% of them detected once, and approximately 3% sits in the top ten. The specimen comprised CD4+ T cells sorted from PBMCs, sampled approximately 40 days after the first yellow fever vaccination. The receptors come from a man aged 18 to 35 who received the YFV17D yellow fever vaccine. Each CDR3 is given with its conserved first and last residue. D genes are given only for firm matches. Clone size appears in some rows only: once, few, many, or a class for an expanded clone.

13	.	TRBV18	few	TRBJ1-4	CASSPPPPSELFF	TGTGCCAGCTCACCACCGCCGCCCTCGGAACTGTTTTTT
14	.	TRBV7-2	many	TRBJ2-1	CASSLGQQAGEQFF	TGTGCCAGCAGCTTGGGACAGCAGGCGGGAGAGCAGTTCTTC
15	TRBD2	TRBV20-1	few	TRBJ2-7	CSAERPAGASYEQYF	TGCAGTGCTGAGAGGCCAGCGGGGGCCTCCTACGAGCAGTACTTC
15	.	TRBV6-1	.	TRBJ1-5	CASREGPYSNQPQHF	TGTGCCAGCAGGGAAGGACCGTATAGCAATCAGCCCCAGCATTTT
17	.	TRBV7-3	many	TRBJ2-2	CASSRPGKDGNTGELFF	TGTGCCAGCAGCCGGCCGGGAAAAGACGGGAACACCGGGGAGCTGTTTTTT
13	.	TRBV5-1	many	TRBJ1-2	CASSLAGIASSTF	TGCGCCAGCAGCTTGGCTGGAATAGCGTCTAGCACCTTC
16	TRBD2	TRBV4-1	many	TRBJ2-1	CASSQLSGGFGNEQFF	TGCGCCAGCAGCCAATTAAGCGGGGGCTTTGGCAATGAGCAGTTCTTC
16	TRBD1	TRBV4-1	.	TRBJ1-4	CASSGPPDRANEKLFF	TGCGCCAGCAGCGGACCACCGGACAGGGCTAATGAAAAACTGTTTTTT
15	.	TRBV7-2	many	TRBJ1-6	CASSFIRDRYSPLHF	TGTGCCAGCAGCTTTATCCGGGACCGGTACTCACCCCTCCACTTT
15	.	TRBV7-2	many	TRBJ2-3	CASSRSRDSTDTQYF	TGTGCCAGCAGCCGTTCCCGGGACAGCACAGATACGCAGTATTTT
18	TRBD2	TRBV4-1	.	TRBJ2-3	CASSQGIFASGGMGTQYF	TGCGCCAGCAGCCAAGGGATCTTCGCTAGCGGGGGTATGGGTACGCAGTATTTT
15	TRBD2	TRBV7-3	few	TRBJ2-2	CASRKAGGRTGELFF	TGTGCCAGCAGGAAAGCGGGGGGGCGTACCGGGGAGCTGTTTTTT
11	.	TRBV7-3	many	TRBJ1-2	CASSSGWGYTF	TGTGCCAGCAGCTCGGGTTGGGGCTACACCTTC
17	.	TRBV6-5	many	TRBJ2-3	CASSYSSSVGPTNTQYF	TGTGCCAGCAGTTACTCGAGCTCGGTCGGACCCACGAATACGCAGTATTTT
16	.	TRBV5-1	many	TRBJ1-6	CASSLDSQSINSPLHF	TGCGCCAGCAGCTTAGACAGCCAGTCTATTAATTCACCCCTCCACTTT
11	.	TRBV20-1	.	TRBJ2-3	CSARGLNTQYF	TGCAGTGCTCGCGGGTTGAATACGCAGTATTTT
12	.	TRBV7-3	.	TRBJ1-2	CASSAYRDGYTF	TGTGCCAGCAGCGCCTACAGGGACGGCTACACCTTC
12	.	TRBV12-3/TRBV12-4	many	TRBJ2-3	CASSFSTDTQYF	TGTGCCAGCAGTTTCAGCACAGATACGCAGTATTTT
15	TRBD2	TRBV4-2	many	TRBJ2-7	CASSQVAGVSYEQYF	TGTGCCAGCAGCCAAGTTGCGGGGGTCTCCTACGAGCAGTACTTC
13	.	TRBV7-8	.	TRBJ2-5	CASSSRVLETQYF	TGTGCCAGCAGCTCCAGGGTGTTGGAGACCCAGTACTTC